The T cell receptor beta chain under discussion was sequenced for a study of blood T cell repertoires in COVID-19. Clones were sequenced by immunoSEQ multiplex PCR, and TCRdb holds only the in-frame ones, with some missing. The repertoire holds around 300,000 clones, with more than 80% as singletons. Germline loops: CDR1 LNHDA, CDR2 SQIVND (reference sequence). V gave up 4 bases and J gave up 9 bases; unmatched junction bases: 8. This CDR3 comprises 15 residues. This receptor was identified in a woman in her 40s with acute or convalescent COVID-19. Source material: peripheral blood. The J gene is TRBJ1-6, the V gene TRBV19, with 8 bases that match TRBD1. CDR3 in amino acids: CASSKERTGSSPLHF. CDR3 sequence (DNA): TGTGCCAGTAGTAAGGAGCGGACAGGGAGTTCACCCCTCCACTTT.